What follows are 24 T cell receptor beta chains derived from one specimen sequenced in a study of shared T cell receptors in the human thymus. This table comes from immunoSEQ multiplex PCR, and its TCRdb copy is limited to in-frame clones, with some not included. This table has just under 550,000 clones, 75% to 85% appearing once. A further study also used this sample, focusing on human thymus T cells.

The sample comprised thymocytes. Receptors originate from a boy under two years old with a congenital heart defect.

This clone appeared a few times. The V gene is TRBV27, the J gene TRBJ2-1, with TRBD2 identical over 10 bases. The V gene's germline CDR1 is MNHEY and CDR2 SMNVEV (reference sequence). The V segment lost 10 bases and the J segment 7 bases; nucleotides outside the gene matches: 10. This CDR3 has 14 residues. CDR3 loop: CATRAGGRENEQFF. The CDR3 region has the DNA TGTGCCACCAGAGCGGGAGGGAGGGAGAATGAGCAGTTCTTC.

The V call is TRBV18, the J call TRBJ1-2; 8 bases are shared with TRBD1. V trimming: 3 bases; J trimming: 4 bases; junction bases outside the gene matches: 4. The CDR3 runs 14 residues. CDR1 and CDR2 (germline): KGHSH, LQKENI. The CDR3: CASSPPQGAYGYTF. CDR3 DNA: TGTGCCAGCTCACCCCCGCAGGGGGCCTATGGCTACACCTTC.

The CDR3 DNA is TGCGCCAGCAGCCAAGTCTGGACAGGGGATGTTGAAAAACTGTTTTTT. Its translation: CASSQVWTGDVEKLFF. V usage is TRBV4-1 and J usage is TRBJ1-4, with 9 nucleotides matching TRBD1. CDR1 is MGHRA and CDR2 is YSYEKL in the germline V gene. The junction had 7 bases not matched to a gene; V was cut back by 1 base and J by 7 bases. The CDR3 loop spans 16 amino acids.

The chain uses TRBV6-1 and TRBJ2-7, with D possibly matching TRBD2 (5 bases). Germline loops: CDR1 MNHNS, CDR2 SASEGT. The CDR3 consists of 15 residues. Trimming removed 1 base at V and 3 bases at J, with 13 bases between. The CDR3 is CASSEVPSPYYEQYF. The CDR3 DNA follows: TGTGCCAGCAGTGAAGTCCCTAGCCCTTACTACGAGCAGTACTTC.

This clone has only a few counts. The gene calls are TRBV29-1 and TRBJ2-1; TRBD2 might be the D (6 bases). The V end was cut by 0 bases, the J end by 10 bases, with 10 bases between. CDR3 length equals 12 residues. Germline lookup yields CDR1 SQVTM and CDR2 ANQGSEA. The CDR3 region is CSVEDGSGEQFF. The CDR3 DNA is TGCAGCGTTGAAGATGGTAGCGGCGAGCAGTTCTTC.

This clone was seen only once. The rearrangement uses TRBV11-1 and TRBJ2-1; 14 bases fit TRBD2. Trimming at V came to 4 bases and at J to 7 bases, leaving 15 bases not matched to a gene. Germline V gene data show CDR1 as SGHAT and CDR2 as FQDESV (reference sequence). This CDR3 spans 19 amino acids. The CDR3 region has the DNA TGTGCCAGCAGCTCGACTAGCGGGAGGGCCCGGGGGTTCGGGAATGAGCAGTTCTTC. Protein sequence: CASSSTSGRARGFGNEQFF.

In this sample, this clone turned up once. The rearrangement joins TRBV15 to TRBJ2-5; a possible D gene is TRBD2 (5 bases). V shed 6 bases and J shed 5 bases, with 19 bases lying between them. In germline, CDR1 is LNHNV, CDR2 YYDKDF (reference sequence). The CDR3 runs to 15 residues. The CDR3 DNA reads TGTGCCACCAGGGGGTCTAGCTCGGCCGGGGAGACCCAGTACTTC. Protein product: CATRGSSSAGETQYF.

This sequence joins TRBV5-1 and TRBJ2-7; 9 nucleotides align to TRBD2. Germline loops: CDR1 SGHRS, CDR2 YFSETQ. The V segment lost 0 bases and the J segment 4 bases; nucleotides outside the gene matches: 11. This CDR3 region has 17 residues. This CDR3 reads CASSLDSPGLANYEQYF. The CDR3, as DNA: TGCGCCAGCAGCTTGGACTCACCGGGACTAGCTAATTACGAGCAGTACTTC.

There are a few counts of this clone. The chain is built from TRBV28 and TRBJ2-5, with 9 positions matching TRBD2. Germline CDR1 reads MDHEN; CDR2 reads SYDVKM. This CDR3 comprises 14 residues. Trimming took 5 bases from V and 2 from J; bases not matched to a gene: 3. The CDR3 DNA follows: TGTGCCAGCAGTAGCGGGAGGAGTCAAGAGACCCAGTACTTC. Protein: CASSSGRSQETQYF.

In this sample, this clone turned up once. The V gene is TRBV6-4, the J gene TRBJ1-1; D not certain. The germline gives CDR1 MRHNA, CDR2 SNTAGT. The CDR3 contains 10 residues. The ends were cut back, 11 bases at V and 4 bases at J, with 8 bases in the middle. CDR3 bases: TGTGCCTGCGTCGGCACTGAAGCTTTCTTT. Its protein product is CACVGTEAFF.

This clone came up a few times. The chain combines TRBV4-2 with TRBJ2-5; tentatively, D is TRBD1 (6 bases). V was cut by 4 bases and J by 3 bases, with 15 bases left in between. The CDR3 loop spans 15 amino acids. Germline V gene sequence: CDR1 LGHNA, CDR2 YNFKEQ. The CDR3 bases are TGTGCCAGCAGCCTCAAACGAGGGGGAAAAGAGACCCAGTACTTC. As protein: CASSLKRGGKETQYF.

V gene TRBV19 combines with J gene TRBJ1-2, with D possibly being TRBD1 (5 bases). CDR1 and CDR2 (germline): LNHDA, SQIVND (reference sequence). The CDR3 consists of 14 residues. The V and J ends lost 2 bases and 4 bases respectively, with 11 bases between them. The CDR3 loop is CASSIRGPFYGYTF. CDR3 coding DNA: TGTGCCAGTAGTATAAGGGGCCCTTTCTATGGCTACACCTTC. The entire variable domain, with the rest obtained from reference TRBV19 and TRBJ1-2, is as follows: DGGITQSPKYLFRKEGQNVTLSCEQNLNHDAMYWYRQDPGQGLRLIYYSQIVNDFQKGDIAEGYSVSREKKESFPLTVTSAQKNPTAFYLCASSIRGPFYGYTFGSGTRLTVV.

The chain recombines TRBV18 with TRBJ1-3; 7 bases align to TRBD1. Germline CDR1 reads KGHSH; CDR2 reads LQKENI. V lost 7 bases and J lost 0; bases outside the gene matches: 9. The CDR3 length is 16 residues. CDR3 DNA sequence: TGTGCCAGCTTATCAGACAGGGTTACCTCTGGAAACACCATATATTTT. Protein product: CASLSDRVTSGNTIYF.

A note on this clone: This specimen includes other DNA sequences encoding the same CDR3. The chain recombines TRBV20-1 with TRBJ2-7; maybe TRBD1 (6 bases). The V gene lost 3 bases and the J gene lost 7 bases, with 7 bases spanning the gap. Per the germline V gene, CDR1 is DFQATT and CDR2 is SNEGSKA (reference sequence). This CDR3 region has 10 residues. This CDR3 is CSASRGEQYF. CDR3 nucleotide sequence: TGCAGTGCTAGTAGGGGGGAGCAGTACTTC.

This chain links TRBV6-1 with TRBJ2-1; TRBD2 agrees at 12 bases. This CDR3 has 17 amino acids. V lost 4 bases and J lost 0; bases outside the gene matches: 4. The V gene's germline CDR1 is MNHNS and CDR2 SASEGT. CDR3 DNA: TGTGCCAGCAGTGTTGAGACTAGCGGGGGCTCCTACAATGAGCAGTTCTTC. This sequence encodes CASSVETSGGSYNEQFF.

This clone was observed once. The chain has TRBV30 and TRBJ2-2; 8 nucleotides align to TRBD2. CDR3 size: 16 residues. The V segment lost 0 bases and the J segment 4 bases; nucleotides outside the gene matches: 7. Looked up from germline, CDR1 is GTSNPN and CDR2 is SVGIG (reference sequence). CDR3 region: CAWSVGLAGFTGELFF. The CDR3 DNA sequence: TGTGCCTGGAGTGTAGGGCTAGCGGGTTTCACCGGGGAGCTGTTTTTT.

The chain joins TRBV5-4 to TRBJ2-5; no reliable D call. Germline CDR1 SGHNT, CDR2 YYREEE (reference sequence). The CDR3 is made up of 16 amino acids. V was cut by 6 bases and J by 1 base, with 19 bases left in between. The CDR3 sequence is CASTRYSSEPQETQYF. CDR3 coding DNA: TGTGCCAGCACCCGATATTCCAGCGAGCCCCAAGAGACCCAGTACTTC.

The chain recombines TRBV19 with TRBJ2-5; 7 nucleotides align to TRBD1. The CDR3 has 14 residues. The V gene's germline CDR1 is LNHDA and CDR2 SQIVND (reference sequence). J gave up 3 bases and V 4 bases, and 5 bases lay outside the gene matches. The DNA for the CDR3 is TGTGCCAGTAGTACACGGGACAGTGAAGAGACCCAGTACTTC. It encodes CASSTRDSEETQYF. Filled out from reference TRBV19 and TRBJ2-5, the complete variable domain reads DGGITQSPKYLFRKEGQNVTLSCEQNLNHDAMYWYRQDPGQGLRLIYYSQIVNDFQKGDIAEGYSVSREKKESFPLTVTSAQKNPTAFYLCASSTRDSEETQYFGPGTRLLVL.

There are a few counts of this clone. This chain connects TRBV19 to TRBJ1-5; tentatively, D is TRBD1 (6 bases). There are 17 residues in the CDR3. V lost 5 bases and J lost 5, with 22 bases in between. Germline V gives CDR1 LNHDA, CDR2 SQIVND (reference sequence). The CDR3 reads CASSWGRCGARDQPQHF. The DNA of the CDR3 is TGTGCCAGTAGTTGGGGGCGGTGTGGGGCTCGGGATCAGCCCCAGCATTTT. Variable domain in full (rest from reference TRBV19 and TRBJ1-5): DGGITQSPKYLFRKEGQNVTLSCEQNLNHDAMYWYRQDPGQGLRLIYYSQIVNDFQKGDIAEGYSVSREKKESFPLTVTSAQKNPTAFYLCASSWGRCGARDQPQHFGDGTRLSIL.

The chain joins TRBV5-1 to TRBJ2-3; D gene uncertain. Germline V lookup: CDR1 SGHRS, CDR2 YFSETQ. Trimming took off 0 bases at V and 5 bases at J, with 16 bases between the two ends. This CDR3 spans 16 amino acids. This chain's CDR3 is CASSLVGRATGDTQYF. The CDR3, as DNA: TGCGCCAGCAGCTTGGTAGGTCGCGCGACGGGAGATACGCAGTATTTT.

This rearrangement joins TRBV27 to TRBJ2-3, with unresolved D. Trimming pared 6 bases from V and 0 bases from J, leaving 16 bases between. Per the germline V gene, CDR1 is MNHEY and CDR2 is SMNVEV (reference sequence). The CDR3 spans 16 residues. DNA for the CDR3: TGTGCCAGCAGACCGTGGGCAGACCCAAGCACAGATACGCAGTATTTT. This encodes CASRPWADPSTDTQYF.

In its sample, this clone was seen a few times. CDR3: CASSQEKTGGSKPGELFF. CDR3 sequence (DNA): TGTGCCAGCAGCCAAGAGAAAACGGGCGGGAGTAAGCCCGGGGAGCTGTTTTTT. The chain recombines TRBV14 with TRBJ2-2; 7 bases line up with TRBD2. V shed 0 bases and J 6 bases; nucleotides not matched to a gene: 13. Germline loops: CDR1 SGHDN, CDR2 FVKESK. The CDR3 loop spans 18 amino acids. Full variable domain (remainder filled in from reference TRBV14 and TRBJ2-2): EAGVTQFPSHSVIEKGQTVTLRCDPISGHDNLYWYRRVMGKEIKFLLHFVKESKQDESGMPNNRFLAERTGGTYSTLKVQPAELEDSGVYFCASSQEKTGGSKPGELFFGEGSRLTVL.

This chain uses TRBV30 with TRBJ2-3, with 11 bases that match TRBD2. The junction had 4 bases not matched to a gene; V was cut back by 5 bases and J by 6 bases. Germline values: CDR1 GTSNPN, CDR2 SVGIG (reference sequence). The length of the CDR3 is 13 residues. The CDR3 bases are TGTGCCTGGGTAGCGGGAGGGCATGATACGCAGTATTTT. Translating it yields CAWVAGGHDTQYF.

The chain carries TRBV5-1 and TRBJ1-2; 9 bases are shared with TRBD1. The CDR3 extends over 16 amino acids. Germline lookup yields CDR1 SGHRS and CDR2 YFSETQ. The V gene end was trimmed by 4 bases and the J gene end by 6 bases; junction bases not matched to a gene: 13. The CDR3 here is CASSLEVGQGRDGYTF. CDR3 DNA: TGCGCCAGCAGCCTGGAGGTCGGACAGGGGAGGGATGGCTACACCTTC.